The sequence of this T cell receptor beta chain was determined in a study of T cell repertoires in cytomegalovirus infection. Study results and caveats: Clonotype analysis showed dominance of the ex vivo response by HLA-C-restricted CMV-specific TCR beta clonotypes.

This clonotype has just one count. Its antigen is still unknown. TCRdb fed the reads into MiXCR, producing one record per CDR3 protein. The sample records under 850,000 distinct CDR3 sequences, around a third being singletons. Trimming took 3 bases from V and 6 from J; bases not matched to a gene: 12. Germline V gives CDR1 MGHRA, CDR2 YSYEKL. This CDR3 spans 18 amino acids. The receptor's source is a human donor in good health (CMV status not recorded). Some clones in this sample may be carry-over from other donors' samples. The rearrangement uses TRBV4-1 and TRBJ2-1, with TRBD2 identical over 12 bases. Sequencing was performed on cultured PBMCs, taken from culture after CMV antigen stimulation. The CDR3 region has the DNA TGCGCCAGCAGCCAGAGGGGACTAGCGGGTTCGAGGATCAATGAGCAGTTCTTC. Its protein is CASSQRGLAGSRINEQFF.